Following are 2 T cell receptor beta chains from one sample sequenced in a study of regulatory T cells in long-lasting Graves disease. Building of the TCR beta libraries involved iRepertoire HTBI primers and Arm-PCR of CDR3 regions. TCRdb used MiXCR to reprocess the multiplex PCR reads, holding one entry per CDR3 protein. The data hold 400,000 to 500,000 distinct CDR3 sequences, with around 20% observed a single time. Time point indicated: persistent/refractory GD, antithyroid drugs over 5 years with positive TRAb. PBMC RNA served as the TCR library source. The sequencing here drew on peripheral blood mononuclear cells (PBMCs), taken when the disease was refractory, from a patient treated with antithyroid drugs. The receptors originated from a female donor with Graves disease.

This clonotype was recorded many times. The V gene is TRBV12-3 or TRBV12-4, the J gene TRBJ2-5, with 8 positions matching TRBD2. Trimming took 6 bases from V and 2 from J; bases not matched to a gene: 2. The CDR3 is 13 residues long. CDR3 DNA sequence: TGTGCCAGCAGCGGGAGGGAACAAGAGACCCAGTACTTC. Its protein product is CASSGREQETQYF.

For this clonotype: Relative to the germline gene, one junction end is altered; a read error may explain this. The rearrangement links TRBV11-2 to TRBJ2-5; 8 bases agree with TRBD1. Germline CDR1 and CDR2: SGHAT and FQNNGV. CDR3 length: 14 residues. DNA of the CDR3: TGTGCCAGCAGTTCAGACAGGGGCCCAAAGAGACCTTCCTTC. Its translation: CASSSDRGPKRPSF.